This TCR beta chain was recovered during a study of blood T cell repertoires in COVID-19. Overall study: Researchers got acute and convalescent COVID-19 samples from the United States, Italy and Spain. PBMCs, B-cell-depleted T cells, or T cells were the source of the cDNA or gDNA that made up the material.

Deletions cut 4 bases from V and 0 bases from J, with 10 bases between. The CDR3 is 15 amino acids. The germline CDR1 and CDR2 sequences are SGHTA and FQGNSA. Original methodology: Estimation of nucleated cell counts relied on the amplification of reference gene primers. Profiling relied on immunoSEQ multiplex PCR, and the TCRdb table lists in-frame clones only, not all of them. V and J calls and clone size follow that table, whereas D and trimming were derived from the DNA. The profile shows about 270,000 clones, about 83% of them singletons. The receptor was derived from a man older than 75 with acute or convalescent COVID-19. Sequencing input: peripheral blood. This sequence joins TRBV7-2 and TRBJ2-1; D is ambiguous. CDR3 amino acids: CASSYTSSSYNEQFF. The CDR3 DNA follows: TGTGCCAGCAGCTACACATCCAGCTCCTACAATGAGCAGTTCTTC.